The 22 T cell receptor beta chains given below trace back to one sample, sequenced in a study of blood T cell repertoires in COVID-19. Sequenced by immunoSEQ multiplex PCR; TCRdb stores in-frame clones only, minus some. The sample contains 400,000 to 550,000 clones, 75% to 90% of which appear only once. The sequencing input was peripheral blood. These receptors all come from a woman in her thirties with acute or convalescent COVID-19.

Comment on this clone: Other DNA sequences in this sample translate to the same CDR3. The V and J genes are TRBV19 and TRBJ1-1; weak D call: TRBD1 (5 bases). The CDR3 totals 14 residues. Germline V CDR1 and CDR2: LNHDA, SQIVND (reference sequence). The V end was cut by 3 bases, the J end by 0 bases, with 8 bases between. In DNA form, the CDR3 reads TGTGCCAGTAGTATCCAGGGAATGAACACTGAAGCTTTCTTT. This sequence encodes CASSIQGMNTEAFF.

The chain couples TRBV5-1 to TRBJ1-2, with 12 bases matching TRBD1. V shed 4 bases, J shed 7 bases, and the junction held 5 bases outside the gene matches. The CDR3 has 14 residues. Germline V gene lookup returns CDR1 SGHRS and CDR2 YFSETQ. The CDR3 region is CASSPGTGGLGYTF. CDR3 nucleotides: TGCGCCAGCAGCCCCGGGACAGGGGGCCTTGGCTACACCTTC.

The rearrangement joins TRBV27 to TRBJ1-2; D may be TRBD1 (5 bases). Germline V gene sequence: CDR1 MNHEY, CDR2 SMNVEV (reference sequence). The V end lost 2 bases, the J end lost 4 bases, and 11 bases lay between the germline ends. The CDR3 length is 14 residues. The CDR3 here is CASSLRGTGYGYTF. The CDR3 DNA follows: TGTGCCAGCAGTTTACGCGGGACGGGCTATGGCTACACCTTC.

The rearrangement uses TRBV19 and TRBJ1-1, with 9 bases identical to TRBD1. The V gene end was trimmed by 9 bases and the J gene end by 6 bases; junction bases not matched to a gene: 11. Germline V gene lookup returns CDR1 LNHDA and CDR2 SQIVND (reference sequence). CDR3 length equals 14 residues. CDR3 coding DNA: TGTGCCAGCAAGGGGTGGGACAGGGTTGCTGAAGCTTTCTTT. Translation: CASKGWDRVAEAFF. Combining the CDR3 with reference TRBV19 and TRBJ1-1 gives the whole variable domain DGGITQSPKYLFRKEGQNVTLSCEQNLNHDAMYWYRQDPGQGLRLIYYSQIVNDFQKGDIAEGYSVSREKKESFPLTVTSAQKNPTAFYLCASKGWDRVAEAFFGQGTRLTVV.

This sequence joins TRBV19 and TRBJ1-5, with D unresolved. This CDR3 comprises 13 residues. Germline V gene data show CDR1 as LNHDA and CDR2 as SQIVND (reference sequence). The germline V and J ends were trimmed by 3 bases and 7 bases, with 10 bases remaining between them. The CDR3 nucleotides read TGTGCCAGTAGTATCAACCGAGGGCAGCCCCAGCATTTT. Translated: CASSINRGQPQHF. The variable domain in full, completed from reference TRBV19 and TRBJ1-5, reads DGGITQSPKYLFRKEGQNVTLSCEQNLNHDAMYWYRQDPGQGLRLIYYSQIVNDFQKGDIAEGYSVSREKKESFPLTVTSAQKNPTAFYLCASSINRGQPQHFGDGTRLSIL.

The chain combines TRBV9 with TRBJ2-1; TRBD1 aligns across 9 bases. The CDR3 loop spans 14 amino acids. V was pared by 2 bases and J by 8 bases, with 5 bases of the junction left unmatched. The germline V gene encodes CDR1 SGDLS and CDR2 YYNGEE. The chain's CDR3 is CASSVRQGVDEQFF. CDR3 DNA: TGTGCCAGCAGCGTCCGACAGGGGGTGGATGAGCAGTTCTTC.

The gene calls are TRBV2 and TRBJ1-2, with 7 positions matching TRBD1. This CDR3 is built from 11 residues. Germline V gene lookup returns CDR1 SNHLY and CDR2 FYNNEI. Trimming removed 10 bases from V and 4 bases from J; junction bases left unmatched: 3. CDR3 sequence reads: CATTGVYGYTF. The CDR3 DNA is TGTGCCACCACAGGGGTCTATGGCTACACCTTC.

The rearrangement links TRBV9 to TRBJ2-2; TRBD1 aligns across 9 bases. With V trimmed by 3 bases and J by 1 base, 4 bases remained unmatched. Germline values: CDR1 SGDLS, CDR2 YYNGEE. The CDR3 totals 16 residues. CDR3 loop: CASSADRGLNTGELFF. CDR3 coding DNA: TGTGCCAGCAGCGCGGACAGGGGCCTGAACACCGGGGAGCTGTTTTTT.

The chain recombines TRBV12-3 or TRBV12-4 with TRBJ2-7; TRBD1 agrees at 7 bases. J lost 4 bases, V lost 1 base, and 1 base had no gene match. The CDR3 spans 13 residues. CDR3 sequence: CASSLEQGYEQYF. CDR3 nucleotides: TGTGCCAGCAGTTTAGAACAGGGGTACGAGCAGTACTTC.

Remarks on this clone: This may arise from a read error, as a much more abundant clone is one base away. The chain couples TRBV6-5 to TRBJ1-5; 9 bases are shared with TRBD1. Trimming took 6 bases from V and 5 from J; bases not matched to a gene: 2. Germline V gene lookup returns CDR1 MNHEY and CDR2 SVGAGI. The CDR3 contains 13 residues. CDR3 in DNA: TGTGCCAGCAGGGGACAGGGCCATCAGCCCCAGCATTTT. Translating gives CASRGQGHQPQHF.

This chain joins TRBV27 and TRBJ1-2; 9 positions agree with TRBD1. The trim removed 2 bases at V and 7 bases at J, leaving 5 bases unmatched. The germline gives CDR1 MNHEY, CDR2 SMNVEV (reference sequence). The CDR3 length is 14 residues. The CDR3, as DNA: TGTGCCAGCAGTTTAAGGGGACAGGGACTTGGCTACACCTTC. This gives the protein CASSLRGQGLGYTF.

The chain joins TRBV6-5 to TRBJ1-1; 8 bases are shared with TRBD1. V lost 0 bases to trimming and J lost 0 bases; unmatched junction nucleotides: 0. The CDR3 contains 15 residues. CDR1 is MNHEY, CDR2 SVGAGI, per germline. This chain's CDR3 is CASSYSTGVNTEAFF. The CDR3 DNA sequence: TGTGCCAGCAGTTACTCGACAGGGGTGAACACTGAAGCTTTCTTT.

The chain employs TRBV4-2 and TRBJ1-3, with 9 bases aligning to TRBD1. Germline trimming cut 4 bases from V and 7 bases from J; bases unmatched to any gene: 11. CDR1 is LGHNA, CDR2 YNFKEQ, per germline. The CDR3 consists of 16 residues. The CDR3 protein is CASSRGGQGLSNTIYF. As DNA, the CDR3 is TGTGCCAGCAGCCGGGGGGGACAGGGACTATCGAACACCATATATTTT.

CDR3 sequence: CASSPRGRRETQYF. The CDR3 nucleotides are TGTGCCAGCAGTCCTAGGGGTAGGAGAGAGACCCAGTACTTC. The chain combines TRBV28 with TRBJ2-5; D is possibly TRBD1 (5 bases). CDR1 is MDHEN, CDR2 SYDVKM, per germline. The CDR3 runs to 14 residues. V lost 5 bases and J lost 4, with 14 bases in between.

The chain joins TRBV30 to TRBJ2-7; 10 nucleotides line up with TRBD2. The CDR3 totals 15 residues. Germline V gives CDR1 GTSNPN, CDR2 SVGIG (reference sequence). J lost 3 bases, V lost 0 bases, and 5 bases had no gene match. CDR3 amino acids: CAWSVAGGRIYEQYF. The CDR3, as DNA: TGTGCCTGGAGTGTAGCGGGGGGGCGAATCTACGAGCAGTACTTC.

The V gene is TRBV29-1, the J gene TRBJ1-1, with 7 bases lining up with TRBD1. Germline loops: CDR1 SQVTM, CDR2 ANQGSEA. CDR3 size: 14 residues. J gave up 0 bases and V 5 bases, and 6 bases lay outside the gene matches. The CDR3 here is CSVPPGQLNTEAFF. Here the CDR3 DNA reads TGCAGCGTTCCTCCGGGACAGCTGAACACTGAAGCTTTCTTT.

The chain uses TRBV5-1 and TRBJ2-2; D gene uncertain. This CDR3 has 12 amino acids. The V gene lost 0 bases and the J gene lost 7 bases, with 4 bases spanning the gap. From germline, CDR1 is SGHRS and CDR2 YFSETQ. In DNA form, the CDR3 reads TGCGCCAGCAGCTTGGCCTTCGGGGAGCTGTTTTTT. Protein: CASSLAFGELFF.

This clone turned up a few times. V is TRBV19 and J is TRBJ2-2, with D perhaps TRBD1 (5 bases). Germline lookup yields CDR1 LNHDA and CDR2 SQIVND (reference sequence). V lost 7 bases, J lost 6 bases, and 15 bases lay in between. The CDR3 length is 14 residues. For the CDR3, the DNA is TGTGCCAGTAATTGGGGCGATTCCCCCGGGGAGCTGTTTTTT. As protein: CASNWGDSPGELFF.

The chain recombines TRBV7-9 with TRBJ1-4; 7 bases agree with TRBD1. Germline assignment: CDR1 SEHNR and CDR2 FQNEAQ (reference sequence). The CDR3 is 19 residues long. After removal of 0 bases from V and 0 bases from J, the junction contained 10 bases not matched to a gene. The CDR3 spells CASSLASWTGPATNEKLFF. CDR3 nucleotide sequence: TGTGCCAGCAGCTTAGCTAGTTGGACAGGACCCGCAACTAATGAAAAACTGTTTTTT.

This clone appeared a few times. This rearrangement joins TRBV10-3 to TRBJ2-7; D perhaps matches TRBD1 (5 bases). Germline V gives CDR1 ENHRY, CDR2 SYGVKD. V was pared by 7 bases and J by 6 bases, with 13 bases between. There are 12 residues in the CDR3. The CDR3 sequence is CAIIQAIGEQYF. DNA for the CDR3: TGTGCCATCATACAGGCGATCGGCGAGCAGTACTTC.

The chain links TRBV19 to TRBJ2-1; D is possibly TRBD2 (6 bases). The V gene lost 6 bases and the J gene lost 5 bases, with 14 bases spanning the gap. The CDR3 has 14 residues. The V gene's germline CDR1 is LNHDA and CDR2 SQIVND (reference sequence). The CDR3 coding sequence is TGTGCCAGTAGCTTCTTCGGGGGAAACAATGAGCAGTTCTTC. As protein: CASSFFGGNNEQFF.

The chain employs TRBV3-1 (or the pseudogene TRBV3-2) and TRBJ1-2; 8 bases agree with TRBD1. From germline, CDR1 is LGHDT and CDR2 YNNKEL (reference sequence). The CDR3 totals 14 residues. V lost 6 bases, J lost 4 bases, and 7 bases stayed unmatched. CDR3 region: CASRRTGTGYGYTF. CDR3 DNA sequence: TGTGCCAGCAGGCGAACCGGGACAGGCTATGGCTACACCTTC.